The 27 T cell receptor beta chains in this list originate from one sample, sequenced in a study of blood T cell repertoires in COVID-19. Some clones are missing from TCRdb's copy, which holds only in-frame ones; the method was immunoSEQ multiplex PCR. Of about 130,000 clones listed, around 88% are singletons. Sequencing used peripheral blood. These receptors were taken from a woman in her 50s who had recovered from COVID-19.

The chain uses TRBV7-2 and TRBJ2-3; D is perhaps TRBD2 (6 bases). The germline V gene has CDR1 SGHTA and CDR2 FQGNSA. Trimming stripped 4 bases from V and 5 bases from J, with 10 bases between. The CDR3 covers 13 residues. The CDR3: CASSYGTQDTQYF. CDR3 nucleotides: TGTGCCAGCAGCTACGGGACTCAAGATACGCAGTATTTT.

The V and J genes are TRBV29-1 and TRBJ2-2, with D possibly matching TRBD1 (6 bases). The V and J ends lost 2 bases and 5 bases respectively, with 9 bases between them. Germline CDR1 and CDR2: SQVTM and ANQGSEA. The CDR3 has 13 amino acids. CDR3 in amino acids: CSVEFRGTGELFF. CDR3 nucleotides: TGCAGCGTTGAATTCAGGGGAACCGGGGAGCTGTTTTTT.

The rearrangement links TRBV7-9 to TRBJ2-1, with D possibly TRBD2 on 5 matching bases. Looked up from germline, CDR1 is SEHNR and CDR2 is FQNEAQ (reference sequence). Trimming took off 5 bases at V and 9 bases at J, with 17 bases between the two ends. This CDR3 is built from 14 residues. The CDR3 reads CASSHGVGLPEQFF. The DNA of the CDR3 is TGTGCCAGCAGCCACGGGGTTGGGCTACCTGAGCAGTTCTTC. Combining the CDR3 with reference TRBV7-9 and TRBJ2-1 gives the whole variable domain DTGVSQNPRHKITKRGQNVTFRCDPISEHNRLYWYRQTLGQGPEFLTYFQNEAQLEKSRLLSDRFSAERPKGSFSTLEIQRTEQGDSAMYLCASSHGVGLPEQFFGPGTRLTVL.

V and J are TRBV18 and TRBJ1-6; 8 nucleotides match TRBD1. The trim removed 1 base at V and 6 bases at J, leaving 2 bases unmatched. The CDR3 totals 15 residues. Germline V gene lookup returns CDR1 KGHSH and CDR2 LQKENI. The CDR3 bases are TGTGCCAGCTCACCACTGGGACAGGTTAATTCACCCCTCCACTTT. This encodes CASSPLGQVNSPLHF.

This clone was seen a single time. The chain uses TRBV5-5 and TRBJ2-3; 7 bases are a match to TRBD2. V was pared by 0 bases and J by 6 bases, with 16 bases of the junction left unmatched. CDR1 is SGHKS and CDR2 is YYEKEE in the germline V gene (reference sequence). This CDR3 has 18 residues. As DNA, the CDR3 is TGTGCCAGCAGCTTGGGGCTAGCGGTCTCTACCTGGGCGGATACGCAGTATTTT. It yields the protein CASSLGLAVSTWADTQYF. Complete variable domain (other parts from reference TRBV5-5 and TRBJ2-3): DAGVTQSPTHLIKTRGQQVTLRCSPISGHKSVSWYQQVLGQGPQFIFQYYEKEERGRGNFPDRFSARQFPNYSSELNVNALLLGDSALYLCASSLGLAVSTWADTQYFGPGTRLTVL.

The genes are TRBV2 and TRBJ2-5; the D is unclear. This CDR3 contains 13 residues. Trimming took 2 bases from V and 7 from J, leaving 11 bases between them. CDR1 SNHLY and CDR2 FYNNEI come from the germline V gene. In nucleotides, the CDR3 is TGTGCCAGCAGTGAAATTCCGACGGGGACCCAGTACTTC. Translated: CASSEIPTGTQYF.

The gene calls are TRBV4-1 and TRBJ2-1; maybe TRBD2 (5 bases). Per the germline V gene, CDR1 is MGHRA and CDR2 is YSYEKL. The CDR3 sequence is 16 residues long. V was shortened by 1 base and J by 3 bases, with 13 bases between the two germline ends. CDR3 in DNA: TGCGCCAGCAGCCAAGGGAGCGGACGGGGCTACAATGAGCAGTTCTTC. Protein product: CASSQGSGRGYNEQFF.

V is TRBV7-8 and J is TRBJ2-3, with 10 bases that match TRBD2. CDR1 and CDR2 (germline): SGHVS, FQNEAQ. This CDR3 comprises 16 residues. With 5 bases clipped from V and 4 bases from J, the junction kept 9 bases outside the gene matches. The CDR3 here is CASSILSAGGSDTQYF. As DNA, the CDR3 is TGTGCCAGCAGCATCCTCTCAGCGGGAGGGTCAGATACGCAGTATTTT.

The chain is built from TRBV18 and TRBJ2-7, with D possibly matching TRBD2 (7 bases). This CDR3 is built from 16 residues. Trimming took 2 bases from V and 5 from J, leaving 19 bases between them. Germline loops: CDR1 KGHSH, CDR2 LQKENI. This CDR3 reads CASSPVAGAAINEQYF. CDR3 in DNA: TGTGCCAGCTCACCAGTGGCGGGGGCGGCTATTAACGAGCAGTACTTC.

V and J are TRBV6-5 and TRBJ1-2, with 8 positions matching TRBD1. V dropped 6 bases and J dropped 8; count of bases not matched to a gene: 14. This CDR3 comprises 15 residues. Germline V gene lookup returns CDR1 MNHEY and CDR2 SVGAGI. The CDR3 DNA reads TGTGCCAGCAGCCCCGGGACAGGAAATTCCTTCGGCTACACCTTC. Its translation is CASSPGTGNSFGYTF.

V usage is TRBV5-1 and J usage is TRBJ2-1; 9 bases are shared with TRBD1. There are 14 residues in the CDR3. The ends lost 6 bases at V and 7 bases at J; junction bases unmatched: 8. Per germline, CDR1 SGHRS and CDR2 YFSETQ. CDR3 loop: CASNLRTGVNEQFF. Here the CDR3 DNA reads TGCGCCAGCAATCTTAGGACAGGGGTAAATGAGCAGTTCTTC.

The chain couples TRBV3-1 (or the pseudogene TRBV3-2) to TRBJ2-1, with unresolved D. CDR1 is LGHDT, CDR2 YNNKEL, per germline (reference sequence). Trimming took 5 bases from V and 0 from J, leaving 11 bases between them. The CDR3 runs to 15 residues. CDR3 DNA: TGTGCCAGCAGCTCAGGCGTTCTCTCCTACAATGAGCAGTTCTTC. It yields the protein CASSSGVLSYNEQFF.

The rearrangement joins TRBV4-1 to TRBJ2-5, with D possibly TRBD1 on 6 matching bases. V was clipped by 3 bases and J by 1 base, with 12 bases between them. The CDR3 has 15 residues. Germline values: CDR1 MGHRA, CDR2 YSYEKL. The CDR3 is CASSQWGHPQETQYF. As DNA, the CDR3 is TGCGCCAGCAGCCAGTGGGGGCATCCCCAAGAGACCCAGTACTTC.

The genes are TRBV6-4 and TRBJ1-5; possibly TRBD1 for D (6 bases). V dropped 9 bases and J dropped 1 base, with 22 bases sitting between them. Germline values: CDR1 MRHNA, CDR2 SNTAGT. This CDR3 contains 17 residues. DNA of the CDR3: TGTGCCAGAGATACAGGGAGGGCTTACCCGAGCAATCAGCCCCAGCATTTT. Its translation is CARDTGRAYPSNQPQHF.

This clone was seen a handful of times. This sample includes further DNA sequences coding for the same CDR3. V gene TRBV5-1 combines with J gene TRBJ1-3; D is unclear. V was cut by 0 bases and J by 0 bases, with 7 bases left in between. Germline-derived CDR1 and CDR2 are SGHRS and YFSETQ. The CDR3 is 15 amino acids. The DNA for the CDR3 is TGCGCCAGCAGCTTGGGGCAAACCTCTGGAAACACCATATATTTT. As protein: CASSLGQTSGNTIYF.

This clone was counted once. The CDR3 spells CAISASYTGELFF. The CDR3 nucleotides are TGTGCCATCAGTGCTTCCTACACCGGGGAGCTGTTTTTT. The rearrangement links TRBV10-3 to TRBJ2-2; unclear D gene. Germline lookup yields CDR1 ENHRY and CDR2 SYGVKD. V gave up 4 bases and J gave up 3 bases, with 6 bases separating them. The CDR3 is 13 amino acids.

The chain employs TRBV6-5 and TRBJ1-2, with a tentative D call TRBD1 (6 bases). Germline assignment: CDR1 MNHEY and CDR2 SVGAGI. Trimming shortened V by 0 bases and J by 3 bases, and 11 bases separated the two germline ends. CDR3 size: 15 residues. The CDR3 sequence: CASSYSHRVDYGYTF. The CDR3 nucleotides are TGTGCCAGCAGTTACTCCCACAGGGTAGACTATGGCTACACCTTC.

The CDR3 DNA sequence: TGTGCCAGCAGCTTCCTCCCCTACGAGCAGTACTTC. Translated, it gives CASSFLPYEQYF. This chain links TRBV11-1 with TRBJ2-7; unclear D gene. V dropped 3 bases and J dropped 2 bases, with 5 bases sitting between them. The CDR3 spans 12 residues. CDR1 is SGHAT and CDR2 is FQDESV in the germline V gene (reference sequence).

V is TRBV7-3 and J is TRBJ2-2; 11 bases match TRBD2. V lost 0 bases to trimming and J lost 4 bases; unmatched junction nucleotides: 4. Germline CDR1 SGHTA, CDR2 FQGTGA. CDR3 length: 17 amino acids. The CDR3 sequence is CASSLTGSGRATGELFF. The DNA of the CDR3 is TGTGCCAGCAGCTTAACCGGTAGCGGGAGGGCCACCGGGGAGCTGTTTTTT.

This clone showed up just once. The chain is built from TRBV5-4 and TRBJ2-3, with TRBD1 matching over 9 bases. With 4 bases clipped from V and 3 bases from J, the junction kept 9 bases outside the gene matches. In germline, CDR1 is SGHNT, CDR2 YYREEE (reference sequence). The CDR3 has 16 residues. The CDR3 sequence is CASSRGNRGQTDTQYF. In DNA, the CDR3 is TGTGCCAGCAGCCGAGGGAACAGGGGGCAAACAGATACGCAGTATTTT. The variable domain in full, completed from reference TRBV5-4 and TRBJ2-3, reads ETGVTQSPTHLIKTRGQQVTLRCSSQSGHNTVSWYQQALGQGPQFIFQYYREEENGRGNFPPRFSGLQFPNYSSELNVNALELDDSALYLCASSRGNRGQTDTQYFGPGTRLTVL.

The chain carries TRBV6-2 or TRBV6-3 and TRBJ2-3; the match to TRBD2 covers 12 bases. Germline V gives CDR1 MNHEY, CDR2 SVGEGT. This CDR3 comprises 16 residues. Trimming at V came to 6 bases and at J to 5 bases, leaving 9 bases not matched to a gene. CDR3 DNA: TGTGCCAGCAGCCGTCATCTAGCGGGGGGGCAAGATACGCAGTATTTT. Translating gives CASSRHLAGGQDTQYF.

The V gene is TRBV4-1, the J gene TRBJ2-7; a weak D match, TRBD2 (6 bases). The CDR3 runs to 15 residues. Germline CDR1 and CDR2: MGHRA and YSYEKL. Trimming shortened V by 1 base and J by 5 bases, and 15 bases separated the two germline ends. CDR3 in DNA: TGCGCCAGCAGCCAAGGGATCGGGAGATCAAACGAGCAGTACTTC. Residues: CASSQGIGRSNEQYF.

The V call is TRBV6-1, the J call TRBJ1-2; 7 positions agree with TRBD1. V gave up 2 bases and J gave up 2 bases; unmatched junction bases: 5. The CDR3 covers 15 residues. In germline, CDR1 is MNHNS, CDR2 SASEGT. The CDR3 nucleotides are TGTGCCAGCAGTGAAAGGAACAGGGGCAACTATGGCTACACCTTC. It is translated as CASSERNRGNYGYTF.

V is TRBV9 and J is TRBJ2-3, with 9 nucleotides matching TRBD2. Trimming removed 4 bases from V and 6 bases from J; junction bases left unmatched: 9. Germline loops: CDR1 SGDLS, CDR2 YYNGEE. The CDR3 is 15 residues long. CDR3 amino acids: CASSSAPSGVDTQYF. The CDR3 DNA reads TGTGCCAGCAGCTCAGCGCCTAGCGGGGTGGATACGCAGTATTTT.

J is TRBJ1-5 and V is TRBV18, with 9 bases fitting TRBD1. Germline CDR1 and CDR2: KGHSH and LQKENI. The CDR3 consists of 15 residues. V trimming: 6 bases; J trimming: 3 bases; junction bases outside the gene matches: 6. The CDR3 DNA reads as TGTGCCAGCTCTCCTCGACAGGGGGTCAATCAGCCCCAGCATTTT. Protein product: CASSPRQGVNQPQHF.

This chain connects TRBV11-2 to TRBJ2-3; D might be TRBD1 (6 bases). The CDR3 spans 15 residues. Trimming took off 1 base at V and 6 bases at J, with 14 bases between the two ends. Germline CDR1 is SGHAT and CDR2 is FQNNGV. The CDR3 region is CASSLVGAEGDTQYF. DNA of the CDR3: TGTGCCAGCAGCTTAGTGGGGGCCGAAGGGGATACGCAGTATTTT.

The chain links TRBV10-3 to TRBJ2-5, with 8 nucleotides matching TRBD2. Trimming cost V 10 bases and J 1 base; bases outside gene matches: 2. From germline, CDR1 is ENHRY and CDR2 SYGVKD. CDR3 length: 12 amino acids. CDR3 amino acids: CATTSGQETQYF. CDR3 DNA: TGTGCCACTACTAGCGGCCAAGAGACCCAGTACTTC.